This T cell receptor (beta chain) was profiled in a study of PD-L1 blockade in urothelial cancer. Study in general: Previous chemotherapy exposure amounted to 0 to 3 regimens for patients.

As to this clone: Its antigen is undetermined.

The repertoire was sequenced with immunoSEQ multiplex PCR; TCRdb's copy has only in-frame clones and lacks some. This sample yields about 130,000 clones, of which around 88% are seen a single time; 2.4% belongs to the top ten. Broader study findings: A below-median TCR clonality in blood before treatment predicted better survival.

The CDR3 covers 18 residues. The V end was cut by 2 bases, the J end by 8 bases, with 25 bases between. The germline gives CDR1 MGHRA, CDR2 YSYEKL. Stated time point: peripheral blood 6 weeks after treatment start. The origin of this receptor is a man aged 50 to 60 with urothelial cancer. The sequences come from PBMCs, collected around atezolizumab (anti-PD-L1) treatment. This chain joins TRBV4-1 and TRBJ2-1, with D possibly TRBD1 on 5 matching bases. CDR3 sequence: CASSQSNKVARAYDEQFF. The CDR3 bases are TGCGCCAGCAGCCAATCGAACAAGGTGGCCAGGGCTTACGATGAGCAGTTCTTC.